This entry is about one T cell receptor beta chain. The CDR3 has 15 amino acids. Trimming took 2 bases from V and 0 from J; bases not matched to a gene: 3. Germline V gene sequence: CDR1 SGHRS, CDR2 YFSETQ. This sample is part of a study of blood T cell repertoires in COVID-19. Whole-study context: Samples of COVID-19 (acute and convalescent) were obtained from the United States, Italy and Spain.

The table came from immunoSEQ multiplex PCR; TCRdb's copy has only in-frame clones and leaves some out. The table lists over 200,000 clones, more than 85% of them singletons. The rearrangement uses TRBV5-1 and TRBJ2-7; 9 bases agree with TRBD1. This clonotype originated in a person aged 18 to 35 with COVID-19, enrolled during active disease. The sample comprised peripheral blood. CDR3 sequence reads: CASSFSQGASYEQYF. CDR3 DNA sequence: TGCGCCAGCAGCTTCTCACAGGGGGCCTCCTACGAGCAGTACTTC. Full variable domain (rest looked up from reference TRBV5-1 and TRBJ2-7): KAGVTQTPRYLIKTRGQQVTLSCSPISGHRSVSWYQQTPGQGLQFLFEYFSETQRNKGNFPGRFSGRQFSNSRSEMNVSTLELGDSALYLCASSFSQGASYEQYFGPGTRLTVT.